This T cell receptor beta chain was profiled in a study of blood T cell repertoires in COVID-19. Looking at the study overall: Some COVID-19 samples were acute and others convalescent; all came from the United States, Italy and Spain. From T cells, B-cell-depleted T cells, or PBMCs came the material, which was cDNA or gDNA.

Per the authors' pipeline: The assay estimated nucleated cells by amplifying reference gene primers. The protocol was immunoSEQ multiplex PCR, while the TCRdb copy is restricted to in-frame clones and leaves out a portion. The DNA was the basis for D and trimming; V, J and clone size are from that table. The top ten clones hold 6.5% to 9.5% of a sample with around 290,000 clones, about 89% of them seen once. The V end lost 1 base, the J end lost 5 bases, and 12 bases lay between the germline ends. This CDR3 has 14 amino acids. Germline loops: CDR1 GTSNPN, CDR2 SVGIG (reference sequence). Material: peripheral blood. This rearrangement joins TRBV30 to TRBJ1-3; tentatively, D is TRBD1 (5 bases). The receptor's source is a woman in her fifties or sixties who had recovered from COVID-19. CDR3 sequence: CAWSDTRQRNTIYF. The CDR3 coding sequence is TGTGCCTGGAGTGACACAAGACAGAGAAACACCATATATTTT.